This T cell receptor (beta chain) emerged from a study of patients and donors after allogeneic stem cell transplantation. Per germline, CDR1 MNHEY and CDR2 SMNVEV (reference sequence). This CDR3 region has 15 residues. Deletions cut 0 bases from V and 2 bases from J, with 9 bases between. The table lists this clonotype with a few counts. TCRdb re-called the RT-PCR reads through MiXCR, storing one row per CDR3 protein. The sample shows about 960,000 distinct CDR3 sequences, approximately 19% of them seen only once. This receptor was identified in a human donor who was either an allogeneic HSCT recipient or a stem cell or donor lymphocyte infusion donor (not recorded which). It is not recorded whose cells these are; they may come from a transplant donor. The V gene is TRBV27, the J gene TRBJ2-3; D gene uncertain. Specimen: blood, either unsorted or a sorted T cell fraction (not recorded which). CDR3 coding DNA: TGTGCCAGCAGTTTATCAGCACTCAACACAGATACGCAGTATTTT. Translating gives CASSLSALNTDTQYF.